One sample yielded the 27 T cell receptor beta chains listed below, sequenced in a study of T cells in Graves' hyperthyroidism and ophthalmopathy. Authors of the study amplified TCR beta CDR3 regions from RNA transcripts. In the first-round RT-PCR of the TCR CDR3, the HTBI primer set was used. A single record per CDR3 protein comes from TCRdb applying MiXCR to the multiplex PCR reads. Seen here are roughly 510,000 distinct CDR3 sequences, around 20% observed once, and the top ten hold 26%. Sequencing was performed on blood. These receptors all stem from a man between 18 and 35 years old with Graves' hyperthyroidism.

This clonotype was seen a handful of times. The chain has TRBV7-9 and TRBJ2-4; 8 bases match TRBD1. The CDR3 loop spans 12 amino acids. The germline V gene has CDR1 SEHNR and CDR2 FQNEAQ (reference sequence). J lost 9 bases, V lost 5 bases, and 3 bases had no gene match. CDR3 sequence reads: CASSPDRAIQYF. The CDR3 DNA follows: TGTGCCAGCAGCCCGGACAGGGCCATTCAGTACTTC.

This clonotype was seen many times. This chain connects TRBV2 to TRBJ2-7; 8 bases map to TRBD1. The CDR3 is 15 amino acids. Germline CDR1 SNHLY, CDR2 FYNNEI. Trimming took 2 bases from V and 11 from J; bases not matched to a gene: 14. Here the CDR3 DNA reads TGTGCCAGCAGTGAAAGTCGGGGACAGGACTCCCTGGAGTACTTC. As protein: CASSESRGQDSLEYF. Combining the CDR3 with reference TRBV2 and TRBJ2-7 gives the whole variable domain EPEVTQTPSHQVTQMGQEVILRCVPISNHLYFYWYRQILGQKVEFLVSFYNNEISEKSEIFDDQFSVERPDGSNFTLKIRSTKLEDSAMYFCASSESRGQDSLEYFGPGTRLTVT.

This sequence joins TRBV6-1 and TRBJ1-1; D is perhaps TRBD1 (6 bases). In germline, CDR1 is MNHNS, CDR2 SASEGT. V lost 6 bases to trimming and J lost 7 bases, with 18 bases between them. The CDR3 sequence is 14 residues long. As DNA, the CDR3 is TGTGCCAGCAGGCCGGGGGCGGGTCGGAGTGAAGCTTTCTTT. This encodes CASRPGAGRSEAFF.

This clonotype has at least ten counts. The V call is TRBV9, the J call TRBJ1-5; D perhaps matches TRBD1 (5 bases). The germline CDR1 and CDR2 sequences are SGDLS and YYNGEE. This CDR3 has 15 amino acids. Deletions cut 6 bases from V and 5 bases from J, with 18 bases between. The CDR3 loop is CASTTFTPRDQPQHF. In DNA form, the CDR3 reads TGTGCCAGCACCACGTTCACACCCAGGGATCAGCCCCAGCATTTT.

The sample holds many counts of this clonotype. The chain carries TRBV9 and TRBJ2-2; possibly TRBD1 for D (5 bases). The CDR3 has 15 amino acids. Trimming stripped 0 bases from V and 4 bases from J, with 10 bases between. Germline V gene sequence: CDR1 SGDLS, CDR2 YYNGEE. The CDR3 loop is CASSVGAGITGELFF. In DNA form, the CDR3 reads TGTGCCAGCAGCGTAGGGGCAGGGATCACCGGGGAGCTGTTTTTT.

There are a few counts of this clonotype. The chain is built from TRBV6-5 and TRBJ2-2, with a tentative D call TRBD1 (6 bases). Trimming left V 4 bases short and J 3 bases short, with 15 bases between. Germline V gene data show CDR1 as MNHEY and CDR2 as SVGAGI. The CDR3 contains 16 residues. As DNA, the CDR3 is TGTGCCAGCAGTTTAGTGGGGGCCCGGGACACCGGGGAGCTGTTTTTT. It encodes CASSLVGARDTGELFF.

This clonotype was counted many times. V is TRBV18 and J is TRBJ2-5; D unclear. Germline lookup yields CDR1 KGHSH and CDR2 LQKENI. Between the trimmed V and J ends, which lost 6 bases and 1 base, there was a span of 9 bases. The CDR3 contains 13 residues. CDR3: CASSQLPQETQYF. CDR3 nucleotide sequence: TGTGCCAGCTCGCAACTACCCCAAGAGACCCAGTACTTC.

The sample holds many counts of this clonotype. Here the CDR3 reads CASSYSPITEAFF. As DNA, the CDR3 is TGTGCCAGCAGTTACTCGCCTATTACTGAAGCTTTCTTT. The J gene is TRBJ1-1, the V gene TRBV6-5; D call uncertain. CDR3 size: 13 residues. The germline V and J ends were trimmed by 0 bases and 5 bases, with 7 bases remaining between them. CDR1 is MNHEY and CDR2 is SVGAGI in the germline V gene.

This clonotype was counted many times. V and J are TRBV28 and TRBJ1-1; D call uncertain. Trimming took 6 bases from V and 7 from J, leaving 9 bases between them. CDR1 MDHEN and CDR2 SYDVKM come from the germline V gene. This CDR3 is 11 amino acids long. The CDR3 sequence is CASSLSIEAFF. The CDR3 DNA follows: TGTGCCAGCAGCCTTTCGATTGAAGCTTTCTTT.

V and J are TRBV2 and TRBJ1-5; TRBD1 is a possible D gene (5 bases). The V and J ends lost 4 bases and 4 bases respectively, with 17 bases between them. Germline-derived CDR1 and CDR2 are SNHLY and FYNNEI. This CDR3 has 16 amino acids. The DNA for the CDR3 is TGTGCCAGCAGTGCTACCGGGACGGGGGGTAATCAGCCCCAGCATTTT. Residues: CASSATGTGGNQPQHF. Full variable domain (rest looked up from reference TRBV2 and TRBJ1-5): EPEVTQTPSHQVTQMGQEVILRCVPISNHLYFYWYRQILGQKVEFLVSFYNNEISEKSEIFDDQFSVERPDGSNFTLKIRSTKLEDSAMYFCASSATGTGGNQPQHFGDGTRLSIL.

This chain connects TRBV6-2 or TRBV6-3 to TRBJ2-7; D perhaps matches TRBD2 (6 bases). The CDR3 contains 15 residues. V lost 6 bases and J 0 bases, leaving 15 bases between the germline ends. Looked up from germline, CDR1 is MNHEY and CDR2 is SVGEGT. The DNA for the CDR3 is TGTGCCAGCAGACTACCCGGGACTGGCTCCTACGAGCAGTACTTC. Amino acid sequence: CASRLPGTGSYEQYF.

The chain employs TRBV12-3 or TRBV12-4 and TRBJ1-1; no reliable D call. This CDR3 is built from 14 residues. V was trimmed by 5 bases and J by 0 bases, leaving 10 bases between them. In DNA form, the CDR3 reads TGTGCCAGCAGTCCCCCCATTATGAACACTGAAGCTTTCTTT. Translated, it gives CASSPPIMNTEAFF.

This clonotype was found many times. The chain couples TRBV6-2 or TRBV6-3 to TRBJ1-5, with 8 bases fitting TRBD1. Germline V CDR1 and CDR2: MNHEY, SVGEGT. The CDR3 length is 15 residues. V was clipped by 6 bases and J by 6 bases; unmatched bases: 10. In DNA form, the CDR3 reads TGTGCCAGCAGGCGTTCTACAGGGGGAATTCAGCCCCAGCATTTT. Its translation is CASRRSTGGIQPQHF.

V usage is TRBV15 and J usage is TRBJ1-1; D is undetermined. This CDR3 region has 12 residues. Germline loops: CDR1 LNHNV, CDR2 YYDKDF (reference sequence). Between the trimmed V and J ends, which lost 1 base and 8 bases, there was a span of 8 bases. CDR3 sequence: CATSRVDSEAFF. CDR3 DNA sequence: TGTGCCACCAGCAGAGTGGACTCAGAAGCTTTCTTT.

The sample holds a few counts of this clonotype. The CDR3 protein is CASSFGTGPNQPQHF. CDR3 nucleotides: TGTGCCAGCAGTTTCGGGACAGGACCCAATCAGCCCCAGCATTTT. The genes are TRBV12-3 or TRBV12-4 and TRBJ1-5; 8 bases match TRBD1. Losses at the gene ends were 3 bases for V and 3 bases for J; bases not matched to a gene: 4. The CDR3 loop spans 15 amino acids.

Comments on this clonotype: A much bigger clone sits one base away, suggesting this may be a read error. The conserved phenylalanine or tryptophan normally closing the CDR3 is absent here, so this likely arose from a read error. The chain joins TRBV11-3 to TRBJ2-7; D remains unclear. Per germline, CDR1 SGHNT and CDR2 YENEEA. Trimming took 6 bases from V and 6 from J, leaving 18 bases between them. This CDR3 has 14 residues. This chain's CDR3 is CASSQDGRTSEQYL. The CDR3 DNA is TGTGCCAGCAGTCAGGACGGCCGAACTTCCGAGCAGTACTTA.

The chain carries TRBV20-1 and TRBJ2-2; 10 nucleotides agree with TRBD2. The CDR3 spans 15 residues. Losses at the gene ends were 3 bases for V and 5 bases for J; bases not matched to a gene: 6. Per germline, CDR1 DFQATT and CDR2 SNEGSKA (reference sequence). CDR3 region: CSASPSGRGTGELFF. The DNA for the CDR3 is TGCAGTGCTAGTCCTAGCGGGAGAGGGACCGGGGAGCTGTTTTTT.

The chain employs TRBV20-1 and TRBJ1-2, with a possible D match to TRBD1 (5 bases). The CDR3 covers 14 residues. The ends were cut back, 1 base at V and 2 bases at J, with 11 bases in the middle. From germline, CDR1 is DFQATT and CDR2 SNEGSKA (reference sequence). The CDR3 protein is CSARGRRANYGYTF. The DNA of the CDR3 is TGCAGTGCTAGAGGTCGCAGGGCGAACTATGGCTACACCTTC.

This clonotype was recorded many times. The chain links TRBV19 to TRBJ2-7; weak D call: TRBD2 (7 bases). CDR3 size: 13 residues. Germline values: CDR1 LNHDA, CDR2 SQIVND (reference sequence). V was pared by 4 bases and J by 4 bases, with 11 bases between. Written as DNA, the CDR3 is TGTGCCAGTAGTACGGGGGGCCCATACGAGCAGTACTTC. This sequence encodes CASSTGGPYEQYF.

The sample holds many counts of this clonotype. For the CDR3, the DNA is TGTGCCTCTCGAAGGGGGCCGGGGGAGCTGTTTTTT. It specifies CASRRGPGELFF. The chain employs TRBV28 and TRBJ2-2; 7 bases map to TRBD1. J lost 8 bases, V lost 11 bases, and 8 bases had no gene match. CDR1 MDHEN and CDR2 SYDVKM come from the germline V gene. The length of the CDR3 is 12 residues. The variable domain in full, with the rest retrieved from reference TRBV28 and TRBJ2-2, is DVKVTQSSRYLVKRTGEKVFLECVQDMDHENMFWYRQDPGLGLRLIYFSYDVKMKEKGDIPEGYSVSREKKERFSLILESASTNQTSMYLCASRRGPGELFFGEGSRLTVL.

This clonotype turned up a few times. The chain carries TRBV2 and TRBJ2-5; maybe TRBD2 (6 bases). The germline gives CDR1 SNHLY, CDR2 FYNNEI. The CDR3 spans 13 residues. Trimming stripped 7 bases from V and 5 bases from J, with 14 bases between. CDR3: CASTGTLAETQYF. CDR3 bases: TGTGCCAGCACCGGGACCCTAGCGGAGACCCAGTACTTC.

This chain links TRBV28 with TRBJ1-5, with 9 bases aligning to TRBD1. The CDR3 is made up of 16 amino acids. Germline-derived CDR1 and CDR2 are MDHEN and SYDVKM. The J segment lost 4 bases and the V segment lost 5 bases, leaving 9 bases of the junction unmatched. The DNA of the CDR3 is TGTGCCAGCAGTCCCCAGGACAGGGGCTTTAATCAGCCCCAGCATTTT. Translated, it gives CASSPQDRGFNQPQHF.

This chain connects TRBV28 to TRBJ2-7; 9 nucleotides agree with TRBD1. Germline CDR1 reads MDHEN; CDR2 reads SYDVKM. CDR3 size: 15 residues. V gave up 4 bases and J gave up 4 bases; unmatched junction bases: 8. The CDR3, as DNA: TGTGCCAGCAGTTCGAGGGACAGGGACGGATACGAGCAGTACTTC. It is translated as CASSSRDRDGYEQYF.

This clonotype was detected many times. The V call is TRBV2, the J call TRBJ2-7; no firm D call. The length of the CDR3 is 15 residues. V lost 8 bases and J 1 base, leaving 18 bases between the germline ends. Per germline, CDR1 SNHLY and CDR2 FYNNEI. The CDR3 sequence is CASCAPTSESYEQYF. For the CDR3, the DNA is TGTGCCAGCTGTGCCCCGACAAGCGAGTCCTACGAGCAGTACTTC.

This clonotype was counted at least ten times. V gene TRBV6-1 combines with J gene TRBJ1-5, with TRBD1 matching over 7 bases. The CDR3 runs 16 residues. Germline V gene lookup returns CDR1 MNHNS and CDR2 SASEGT. Germline trimming cut 8 bases from V and 7 bases from J; bases unmatched to any gene: 17. The DNA for the CDR3 is TGTGCCAGCGAGGGAACAGGGGTAGTTTCGGGCCAGCCCCAGCATTTT. Protein sequence: CASEGTGVVSGQPQHF.

This clonotype was picked up many times. This rearrangement joins TRBV2 to TRBJ2-4; the D gene is possibly TRBD1 (6 bases). The germline V gene encodes CDR1 SNHLY and CDR2 FYNNEI. The V gene lost 6 bases and the J gene lost 7 bases, with 13 bases spanning the gap. The CDR3 contains 13 residues. The CDR3 coding sequence is TGTGCCAGCAGCAGACAGGATGAGAACATTCAGTACTTC. Translated, it gives CASSRQDENIQYF.

This clonotype was found many times. The chain has TRBV7-9 and TRBJ1-3, with a weak D call TRBD1 (5 bases). This CDR3 region has 15 residues. Germline V gene sequence: CDR1 SEHNR, CDR2 FQNEAQ (reference sequence). CDR3 residues: CAGSEAGRSGNTIYF. The CDR3 nucleotides read TGTGCGGGTAGCGAGGCAGGGCGATCTGGAAACACCATATATTTT.